Below are 22 T cell receptor beta chains sequenced from a single sample in a study of shared clonotypes between healthy human individuals. Profiling relied on immunoSEQ multiplex PCR, and the TCRdb table lists in-frame clones only, not all of them. The table includes 1.5 million to 2.5 million clones, about 95% detected once. Terminally differentiated effector memory CD45RA+ cells were excluded from the naive CD8 cells, which were CD45RO-negative and positively selected for CCR7. The material sequenced was naive CD8+ T cells sorted from blood. These receptors were obtained from a man between 18 and 29 years old in good health.

The chain joins TRBV7-9 to TRBJ2-5; no reliable D call. Deletions cut 6 bases from V and 0 bases from J, with 8 bases between. Germline V gene lookup returns CDR1 SEHNR and CDR2 FQNEAQ (reference sequence). The CDR3 covers 13 residues. The CDR3 DNA sequence: TGTGCCAGCAGAGGAGAGTACCAAGAGACCCAGTACTTC. Encoded protein: CASRGEYQETQYF.

The chain uses TRBV11-2 and TRBJ2-2; D not certain. This CDR3 is 16 amino acids long. Germline loops: CDR1 SGHAT, CDR2 FQNNGV. V gave up 5 bases and J gave up 0 bases, with 13 bases separating them. The CDR3 bases are TGTGCCAGCAGCCCGCTTTTTAGGGCGAACACCGGGGAGCTGTTTTTT. Encoded protein: CASSPLFRANTGELFF.

The V gene is TRBV9, the J gene TRBJ2-5, with a weak D call TRBD2 (6 bases). This CDR3 comprises 15 residues. With 3 bases removed from V and 0 bases from J, the gap between germline ends came to 12 bases. CDR1 is SGDLS, CDR2 YYNGEE, per germline. DNA for the CDR3: TGTGCCAGCAGCGCGGGAGACGGCAACCAAGAGACCCAGTACTTC. Residues: CASSAGDGNQETQYF. Based on the CDR3 plus reference TRBV9 and TRBJ2-5, the full variable domain is DSGVTQTPKHLITATGQRVTLRCSPRSGDLSVYWYQQSLDQGLQFLIQYYNGEERAKGNILERFSAQQFPDLHSELNLSSLELGDSALYFCASSAGDGNQETQYFGPGTRLLVL.

The CDR3: CASSSFGGYGYTF. CDR3 nucleotides: TGTGCCAGCAGCTCCTTCGGCGGCTATGGCTACACCTTC. The chain is built from TRBV27 and TRBJ1-2, with D hard to call. The V end was cut by 6 bases, the J end by 4 bases, with 12 bases between. There are 13 residues in the CDR3. Germline loops: CDR1 MNHEY, CDR2 SMNVEV (reference sequence).

This rearrangement joins TRBV13 to TRBJ1-4; 8 bases fit TRBD1. The CDR3 covers 15 residues. The germline gives CDR1 PRHDT, CDR2 FYEKMQ (reference sequence). The ends lost 0 bases at V and 7 bases at J; junction bases unmatched: 4. This CDR3 reads CASSLGAGGVEKLFF. In DNA, the CDR3 is TGTGCCAGCAGCTTAGGGGCAGGGGGCGTTGAAAAACTGTTTTTT.

This clone has just one count. This chain uses TRBV2 with TRBJ1-6; maybe TRBD1 (5 bases). The V end was cut by 6 bases, the J end by 8 bases, with 23 bases between. The CDR3 loop spans 17 amino acids. The V gene's germline CDR1 is SNHLY and CDR2 FYNNEI. CDR3 sequence: CASRELTVRIYDSPLHF. The CDR3 DNA reads TGTGCCAGCAGAGAACTGACAGTCCGTATTTATGATTCACCCCTCCACTTT.

This chain uses TRBV27 with TRBJ2-5; D tentatively reads TRBD1 or TRBD2 (5 bases each). Trimming removed 6 bases at V and 0 bases at J, with 11 bases between. The CDR3 extends over 14 amino acids. Per germline, CDR1 MNHEY and CDR2 SMNVEV (reference sequence). Written as DNA, the CDR3 is TGTGCCAGCAGCCGGGACCTGTACCAAGAGACCCAGTACTTC. Protein sequence: CASSRDLYQETQYF.

This clone has just one count. This chain connects TRBV5-1 to TRBJ2-7, with 9 bases aligning to TRBD2. V dropped 0 bases and J dropped 1; count of bases not matched to a gene: 11. Looked up from germline, CDR1 is SGHRS and CDR2 is YFSETQ. CDR3 length equals 18 residues. CDR3: CASSLGASGTAISYEQYF. The CDR3 nucleotides read TGCGCCAGCAGCTTGGGAGCTAGCGGGACAGCAATTTCCTACGAGCAGTACTTC.

This chain links TRBV11-2 with TRBJ2-5, with 7 bases matching TRBD1. Germline CDR1 and CDR2: SGHAT and FQNNGV. The CDR3 spans 15 residues. The J segment lost 5 bases and the V segment lost 7 bases, leaving 13 bases of the junction unmatched. The CDR3 DNA sequence: TGTGCCAGCATCCTAGGGGGCGTCCCGTGGGAGACCCAGTACTTC. Its protein is CASILGGVPWETQYF. The full variable domain, rest sourced from reference TRBV11-2 and TRBJ2-5, is EAGVAQSPRYKIIEKRQSVAFWCNPISGHATLYWYQQILGQGPKLLIQFQNNGVVDDSQLPKDRFSAERLKGVDSTLKIQPAKLEDSAVYLCASILGGVPWETQYFGPGTRLLVL.

This clone appeared a few times. Other DNA sequences in the sample encode the same CDR3. The V gene is TRBV30, the J gene TRBJ1-5; unclear D gene. The V gene lost 5 bases and the J gene lost 0 bases, with 11 bases spanning the gap. Germline V gene lookup returns CDR1 GTSNPN and CDR2 SVGIG (reference sequence). The CDR3 runs 14 residues. The CDR3, as DNA: TGTGCCTGGGGTTCAGAGAATAGCAATCAGCCCCAGCATTTT. Translating it yields CAWGSENSNQPQHF.

The chain is built from TRBV7-9 and TRBJ2-3; 12 nucleotides align to TRBD1. This CDR3 contains 16 residues. V lost 4 bases and J lost 5; bases outside the gene matches: 7. CDR1 is SEHNR and CDR2 is FQNEAQ in the germline V gene (reference sequence). The CDR3 DNA sequence: TGTGCCAGCAGCTCAGGGACAGGGGGCAAGGGAGATACGCAGTATTTT. It yields the protein CASSSGTGGKGDTQYF.

The chain employs TRBV7-9 and TRBJ2-3, with 11 bases aligning to TRBD1. The germline CDR1 and CDR2 sequences are SEHNR and FQNEAQ (reference sequence). Losses at the gene ends were 4 bases for V and 2 bases for J; bases not matched to a gene: 8. The CDR3 contains 17 residues. The CDR3 DNA is TGTGCCAGCAGCTCCTCCGGGACAGGGGGAATCACAGATACGCAGTATTTT. Its translation is CASSSSGTGGITDTQYF.

The gene calls are TRBV13 and TRBJ1-2, with 11 nucleotides matching TRBD1. This CDR3 region has 15 residues. The V segment lost 4 bases and the J segment 3 bases; nucleotides outside the gene matches: 4. CDR1 and CDR2 (germline): PRHDT, FYEKMQ (reference sequence). The CDR3 loop is CASSSWDRGDYGYTF. Here the CDR3 DNA reads TGTGCCAGCAGCTCATGGGACAGGGGGGACTATGGCTACACCTTC.

The chain is built from TRBV6-4 and TRBJ1-4; D is unresolved. The V end was cut by 9 bases, the J end by 7 bases, with 9 bases between. The CDR3 consists of 11 residues. In germline, CDR1 is MRHNA, CDR2 SNTAGT. The CDR3 DNA follows: TGTGCCAGGTCGGATGGTGAAAAACTGTTTTTT. Translation gives CARSDGEKLFF.

This clone was seen once. This chain uses TRBV13 with TRBJ1-2; D perhaps matches TRBD1 (5 bases). The V end was cut by 5 bases, the J end by 5 bases, with 21 bases between. This CDR3 has 16 amino acids. In germline, CDR1 is PRHDT, CDR2 FYEKMQ (reference sequence). CDR3 nucleotides: TGTGCCAGCAGCCGGGATGGGCCCAGGGTTCATTATGGCTACACCTTC. Residues: CASSRDGPRVHYGYTF.

This clone showed up just a few times. The chain employs TRBV30 and TRBJ1-1; D call uncertain. Trimming removed 0 bases from V and 1 base from J, with 3 bases in between. Germline loops: CDR1 GTSNPN, CDR2 SVGIG (reference sequence). The CDR3 contains 12 residues. The CDR3 DNA is TGTGCCTGGAGTGTAAAGAACACTGAAGCTTTCTTT. Residues: CAWSVKNTEAFF.

The chain recombines TRBV6-1 with TRBJ2-2; D remains unclear. Germline V CDR1 and CDR2: MNHNS, SASEGT. The CDR3 covers 13 residues. Trimming shortened V by 7 bases and J by 0 bases, and 6 bases separated the two germline ends. CDR3 nucleotides: TGTGCCAGCATGGGCACGAACACCGGGGAGCTGTTTTTT. Residues: CASMGTNTGELFF.

This clone has only one observation. The chain uses TRBV27 and TRBJ1-1; D call uncertain. The germline V gene encodes CDR1 MNHEY and CDR2 SMNVEV (reference sequence). V was cut by 7 bases and J by 1 base, with 7 bases left in between. The CDR3 is made up of 12 amino acids. CDR3 residues: CASKRKNTEAFF. CDR3 nucleotides: TGTGCCAGCAAGAGGAAGAACACTGAAGCTTTCTTT.

This clone has only a few counts. This sequence joins TRBV27 and TRBJ1-2; D gene unclear. CDR3 length equals 13 residues. Per the germline V gene, CDR1 is MNHEY and CDR2 is SMNVEV (reference sequence). The V end was cut by 3 bases, the J end by 5 bases, with 10 bases between. CDR3 loop: CASSLVQTYGYTF. Written as DNA, the CDR3 is TGTGCCAGCAGTTTGGTTCAGACTTATGGCTACACCTTC.

Regarding this clone: The sample holds other DNA sequences that translate to the same CDR3. The J gene is TRBJ1-1, the V gene TRBV11-2; possible D gene TRBD1, 5 bases. Germline assignment: CDR1 SGHAT and CDR2 FQNNGV. Trimming took 1 base from V and 0 from J, leaving 9 bases between them. The CDR3 runs 15 residues. CDR3 in DNA: TGTGCCAGCAGCTTAGTTGAGGGGCTGAACACTGAAGCTTTCTTT. Its translation is CASSLVEGLNTEAFF.

This chain connects TRBV7-9 to TRBJ2-2; D is undetermined. Trimming cost V 7 bases and J 2 bases, with 8 bases left between them. The CDR3 contains 13 residues. The germline V gene encodes CDR1 SEHNR and CDR2 FQNEAQ (reference sequence). In nucleotides, the CDR3 is TGTGCCAGCACCGACATTAACACCGGGGAGCTGTTTTTT. Its translation: CASTDINTGELFF.

The gene calls are TRBV5-6 and TRBJ2-1, with 11 bases matching TRBD2. Unmatched junction bases numbered 3, after V lost 3 bases and J lost 4 bases. The V gene's germline CDR1 is SGHDT and CDR2 YYEEEE. The CDR3 is made up of 15 amino acids. The CDR3 DNA reads as TGTGCCAGCAGCTCAAGACTAGCGGGGTACAATGAGCAGTTCTTC. It translates to CASSSRLAGYNEQFF.